This entry describes one TCR beta chain. Cohorts were determined from participant-reported clinical history. Sequenced by immunoSEQ multiplex PCR; TCRdb stores in-frame clones only, minus some. Here the sample spans about 160,000 clones, 70% to 90% being singletons. V trimming: 0 bases; J trimming: 3 bases; junction bases outside the gene matches: 4. The CDR3 contains 16 residues. Germline CDR1 is LGHNA and CDR2 is YNFKEQ. This specimen comes from a study of blood T cell repertoires in COVID-19. About the study: Collection of acute and convalescent COVID-19 samples took place in the United States, Italy and Spain.

This clonotype was obtained from a woman aged 45-60 years who had recovered from COVID-19. The rearrangement joins TRBV4-2 to TRBJ1-2, with 10 bases identical to TRBD1. Material: PBMCs or T cells enriched from blood (not recorded which). CDR3 in DNA: TGTGCCAGCAGCCAAGATCGACAGGGGGCCTACTATGGCTACACCTTC. It encodes CASSQDRQGAYYGYTF.